This T cell receptor beta chain was identified in a study of cytomegalovirus exposure and HLA in healthy donors. PCR used 60 Vbeta primers and 13 Jbeta primers. The protocol was immunoSEQ multiplex PCR, while the TCRdb copy is restricted to in-frame clones and leaves out a portion. The sample lists over 150,000 clones; about 80% were seen once. Specimen: PBMCs. The source is a woman in her thirties or forties in good health and CMV-seronegative.

CDR3 nucleotides: TGTGCCAGTAGTGCGGGGGTACAGGGGGCCGCAGAGACCCAGTACTTC. It is translated as CASSAGVQGAAETQYF. The rearrangement uses TRBV19 and TRBJ2-5; 9 nucleotides align to TRBD1. Trimming cost V 5 bases and J 4 bases; bases outside gene matches: 11. The CDR3 is 16 amino acids. The V gene's germline CDR1 is LNHDA and CDR2 SQIVND (reference sequence). Based on the CDR3 plus reference TRBV19 and TRBJ2-5, the full variable domain is DGGITQSPKYLFRKEGQNVTLSCEQNLNHDAMYWYRQDPGQGLRLIYYSQIVNDFQKGDIAEGYSVSREKKESFPLTVTSAQKNPTAFYLCASSAGVQGAAETQYFGPGTRLLVL.